These T cell receptor beta chains were read from a single sample in a study of PD-L1 blockade in urothelial cancer. Only in-frame clones appear in the TCRdb table, and some are missing; sequencing was by immunoSEQ multiplex PCR. Seen here are just under 45,000 clones, 80% to 90% observed once, and the top ten hold more than 13%. The sequences come from PBMCs, collected around atezolizumab (anti-PD-L1) treatment. Receptors originate from a man aged 55 to 69 with urothelial cancer. The CDR3 runs from the conserved cysteine through the conserved F or W. Each record gives: J gene, D gene, clone size, V gene, CDR3 protein, CDR3 DNA. D genes are given only for firm matches. The size entry is marked missing in some rows and otherwise reads once, few, many or a size class.

TRBJ1-1 TRBD1 NA TRBV29-1 CSVAPGTGDTTTEAFF TGCAGCGTCGCCCCTGGGACAGGGGATACTACCACTGAAGCTTTCTTT
TRBJ2-1 NA once TRBV6-1 CASRETVNNEQFF TGTGCCAGCAGGGAGACAGTAAACAATGAGCAGTTCTTC
TRBJ1-1 NA NA TRBV20-1 CSASYNLEAFF TGCAGTGCTAGTTACAACCTTGAAGCTTTCTTT
TRBJ2-2 TRBD1 once TRBV6-1 CAGAQGANTGELFF TGTGCCGGGGCCCAGGGGGCGAACACCGGGGAGCTGTTTTTT
TRBJ2-1 NA once TRBV18 CASSPPLRYEQFF TGTGCCAGCTCACCACCGCTACGGTATGAGCAGTTCTTC
TRBJ2-6 NA NA TRBV7-9 CASSPQGPIPSGANVLTF TGTGCCAGCAGCCCGCAGGGCCCAATCCCCTCTGGGGCCAACGTCCTGACTTTC
TRBJ2-7 NA NA TRBV29-1 CSVVSRRSEQYF TGCAGCGTTGTGAGCAGGAGGAGCGAGCAGTACTTC
TRBJ2-1 TRBD1 NA TRBV14 CASSQVRTGGNEQFF TGTGCCAGCAGCCAAGTCCGAACAGGGGGGAATGAGCAGTTCTTC
TRBJ2-2 TRBD1 NA TRBV6-1 CASRAWTGNTGELFF TGTGCCAGCAGGGCTTGGACAGGGAACACCGGGGAGCTGTTTTTT
TRBJ1-1 TRBD1 NA TRBV5-1 CASSSQGVLNTEAFF TGCGCCAGCAGCTCCCAGGGGGTCTTGAACACTGAAGCTTTCTTT
TRBJ2-6 NA NA TRBV7-2 CASSLEAGSFWANVLTF TGTGCCAGCAGCTTAGAGGCAGGGTCTTTCTGGGCCAACGTCCTGACTTTC
TRBJ1-1 NA NA TRBV28 CASSPLGIAATEAFF TGTGCCAGCAGTCCCCTAGGGATAGCGGCGACTGAAGCTTTCTTT
TRBJ1-5 NA NA TRBV28 CASGAGPNQPQHF TGTGCCAGTGGGGCAGGTCCCAATCAGCCCCAGCATTTT
TRBJ1-2 NA NA TRBV28 CAIQTANYGYTF TGTGCCATCCAGACAGCGAACTATGGCTACACCTTC
TRBJ1-4 TRBD1 few TRBV4-2 CASSQNTGTGATKLFF TGTGCCAGCAGCCAAAATACCGGGACAGGTGCAACAAAACTGTTTTTT
TRBJ1-2 TRBD1 NA TRBV19 CASSISRQGVEGYTF TGTGCCAGTAGTATTTCGAGACAGGGAGTTGAGGGCTACACCTTC